This T cell receptor beta chain was captured in a study of identical twins. Every donor was a healthy Caucasian. A universal primer site arose from template switching, and cDNA bore unique molecular identifiers. MiXCR, applied by TCRdb to the 5' RACE reads, yields one record per CDR3 protein. The sample carries fewer than 650,000 distinct CDR3 sequences, 9% to 10% recorded once. Findings and limits, study-wide: In cord blood, abundant beta clonotypes had fewer insertions; memory showed no trend.

This CDR3 contains 22 residues. Deletions cut 0 bases from V and 0 bases from J, with 24 bases between. Germline V gene sequence: CDR1 MNHEY, CDR2 SVGEGT. This clonotype was picked up a small number of times. Antigen unknown. These data also formed part of another study, on yellow fever vaccine responses in identical twins.

This chain joins TRBV6-2 or TRBV6-3 and TRBJ2-6; D is possibly TRBD1 (6 bases). This TCR was recovered from a woman aged 18 to 35 in good health. The sequencing input was PBMCs. DNA for the CDR3: TGTGCCAGCAGTTACTCGTCAGGGACAAGGGTCCGAAGCCACTCTGGGGCCAACGTCCTGACTTTC. Translation gives CASSYSSGTRVRSHSGANVLTF.